A selection of T cell receptor beta chains follows, all from one sample in a study of beta chain features in type 1 diabetes. Clones were sequenced by immunoSEQ multiplex PCR, and TCRdb holds only the in-frame ones, with some missing. There are about 700,000 clones in the sample; around 15% occur only once, and approximately 0.02% lies in the top ten. Sequenced sample: naive CD4+ T cells from blood. All receptors come from a man younger than 35 with type 1 diabetes. CDR3s include the opening cysteine and the closing phenylalanine or tryptophan. A D gene is named only where the DNA matches it firmly. A clone size is listed for some rows: how often the clone was seen (once, few, many), or a class if it is expanded.

clone_size	d_call	j_call	v_call	cdr3_aa	cdr3_nt
few	NA	TRBJ2-1	TRBV10-3	CAISESGRNNEQFF	TGTGCCATCAGTGAGTCGGGGAGAAACAATGAGCAGTTCTTC
few	NA	TRBJ2-3	TRBV30	CAWAQGGTDTQYF	TGTGCCTGGGCCCAGGGTGGCACAGATACGCAGTATTTT
few	NA	TRBJ2-5	TRBV7-9	CASSLLVQETQYF	TGTGCCAGCAGCTTATTGGTCCAAGAGACCCAGTACTTC
NA	NA	TRBJ2-5	TRBV9	CASSPRQAVGETQYF	TGTGCCAGCAGCCCCAGACAGGCCGTGGGGGAGACCCAGTACTTC
few	NA	TRBJ1-5	TRBV30	CAWSVSGNQPQHF	TGTGCCTGGAGTGTATCGGGGAATCAGCCCCAGCATTTT
NA	TRBD2	TRBJ2-5	TRBV10-3	CAIKGAGGFQETQYF	TGTGCCATCAAAGGAGCGGGGGGCTTCCAAGAGACCCAGTACTTC
NA	TRBD1	TRBJ1-1	TRBV27	CASNSRGQASFEAFF	TGTGCCAGCAACAGCCGGGGACAGGCAAGCTTTGAAGCTTTCTTT
NA	TRBD2	TRBJ2-1	TRBV2	CASSPSSGSYNEQFF	TGTGCCAGCAGTCCATCTAGCGGGTCTTACAATGAGCAGTTCTTC
few	NA	TRBJ1-2	TRBV6-5	CASSPPEGLYGYTF	TGTGCCAGCAGTCCTCCAGAGGGCCTCTATGGCTACACCTTC
NA	NA	TRBJ1-5	TRBV30	CAWSTDSNQPQHF	TGTGCCTGGAGTACAGATAGCAATCAGCCCCAGCATTTT
NA	NA	TRBJ1-2	TRBV29-1	CSVHRVGGYTF	TGCAGCGTTCACAGGGTCGGGGGCTACACCTTC
NA	NA	TRBJ1-1	TRBV6-6	CASSYTQGGAFF	TGTGCCAGCAGTTACACCCAGGGAGGGGCTTTCTTT
few	NA	TRBJ1-2	TRBV7-9	CASSGYTF	TGTGCCAGCAGTGGCTACACCTTC
few	TRBD1	TRBJ2-1	TRBV5-6	CASSGGTGAYNEQFF	TGTGCCAGCAGCGGAGGGACAGGGGCCTACAATGAGCAGTTCTTC
NA	TRBD1	TRBJ2-1	TRBV11-3	CASSGTGGHNEQFF	TGTGCCAGCTCTGGGACAGGGGGTCACAATGAGCAGTTCTTC
few	TRBD1	TRBJ1-2	TRBV6-1	CASRATGGGYTF	TGTGCCAGCAGAGCCACAGGGGGTGGCTACACCTTC
NA	TRBD1	TRBJ1-1	TRBV9	CASSTGGTGNTEAFF	TGTGCCAGCAGCACAGGGGGGACAGGGAACACTGAAGCTTTCTTT
once	NA	TRBJ1-2	TRBV7-9	CASRPSETNYGYTF	TGTGCCAGCAGACCTTCTGAGACTAACTATGGCTACACCTTC
few	NA	TRBJ2-3	TRBV29-1	CSVEGQESTDTQYF	TGCAGCGTTGAAGGACAGGAGAGCACAGATACGCAGTATTTT
NA	TRBD1	TRBJ2-4	TRBV30	CAWTFRDRGNIQYF	TGTGCCTGGACCTTCCGGGACAGGGGGAACATTCAGTACTTC
few	NA	TRBJ1-6	TRBV20-1	CSAWALGALHF	TGCAGTGCCTGGGCCCTAGGGGCCCTCCACTTT
NA	NA	TRBJ1-2	TRBV9	CASSAVGVDYGYTF	TGTGCCAGCAGCGCCGTGGGGGTTGACTATGGCTACACCTTC
NA	NA	TRBJ1-3	TRBV6-5	CASSYSRGNTIYF	TGTGCCAGCAGTTACTCACGGGGAAACACCATATATTTT
NA	NA	TRBJ2-7	TRBV12-5	CASGLVVGQELYEQYF	TGTGCTAGTGGTTTGGTTGTGGGCCAGGAGCTCTACGAGCAGTACTTC
few	TRBD1	TRBJ2-7	TRBV6-1	CASRDRDEQYF	TGTGCCAGCAGGGACAGGGACGAGCAGTACTTC
few	NA	TRBJ1-1	TRBV10-3	CAISDAPGVDGTEAFF	TGTGCCATCAGTGACGCCCCGGGGGTGGATGGCACTGAAGCTTTCTTT
NA	NA	TRBJ1-2	TRBV18	CASSRQGQDFGYTF	TGTGCCAGCTCCCGCCAAGGTCAAGACTTTGGCTACACCTTC
NA	NA	TRBJ1-1	TRBV4-2	CASSQDWDANTEAFF	TGTGCCAGCAGCCAAGACTGGGACGCGAACACTGAAGCTTTCTTT
NA	NA	TRBJ2-5	TRBV21-1	CAGQEQETQYF	TGTGCCGGTCAGGAGCAAGAGACCCAGTACTTC
few	NA	TRBJ1-6	TRBV15	CATSRVPGVSSPLHF	TGTGCCACCAGCAGAGTTCCGGGAGTGAGCTCACCCCTCCACTTT
NA	TRBD1	TRBJ2-5	TRBV18	CASSLPGTAGETQYF	TGTGCCAGCTCACTTCCGGGGACAGCAGGAGAGACCCAGTACTTC
few	NA	TRBJ1-3	TRBV30	CAWRSSGNTIYF	TGTGCCTGGAGGTCATCTGGAAACACCATATATTTT
NA	TRBD1	TRBJ1-2	TRBV9	CASSAQPGPRDRDGYTF	TGTGCCAGCAGCGCTCAACCGGGGCCCCGGGACAGAGATGGCTACACCTTC
NA	TRBD1	TRBJ2-7	TRBV11-2	CASRPDGDRVEQYF	TGTGCCAGCAGGCCAGACGGGGACAGGGTCGAGCAGTACTTC
few	NA	TRBJ2-2	TRBV4-1	CASSHPLGVERELFF	TGCGCCAGCAGCCACCCTCTGGGGGTCGAACGGGAGCTGTTTTTT
NA	NA	TRBJ2-5	TRBV30	CAWRTGETQYF	TGTGCCTGGAGAACCGGGGAGACCCAGTACTTC
NA	NA	TRBJ2-5	TRBV10-1	CASSESGPMETQYF	TGCGCCAGCAGTGAGTCCGGCCCAATGGAGACCCAGTACTTC
NA	TRBD1	TRBJ2-5	TRBV6-5	CASSYGGQLQETQYF	TGTGCCAGCAGTTACGGGGGACAGCTCCAAGAGACCCAGTACTTC
NA	TRBD1	TRBJ1-1	TRBV5-6	CASSGTGTVNTEAFF	TGTGCCAGCAGCGGGACCGGGACAGTGAACACTGAAGCTTTCTTT
NA	NA	TRBJ2-5	TRBV19	CASSLPTLGETQYF	TGTGCCAGTAGCCTCCCTACTCTCGGGGAGACCCAGTACTTC
NA	TRBD1	TRBJ1-1	TRBV14	CASSHYYGQGAAAEAFF	TGTGCCAGCAGCCATTATTACGGACAGGGGGCGGCGGCTGAAGCTTTCTTT
NA	TRBD1	TRBJ1-1	TRBV27	CASTNRGPGTEAFF	TGTGCCAGCACTAACAGGGGGCCAGGCACTGAAGCTTTCTTT
few	TRBD2	TRBJ2-3	TRBV13	CASSLRLAGDLTDTQYF	TGTGCCAGCAGCTTAAGACTAGCGGGGGACCTCACAGATACGCAGTATTTT
few	NA	TRBJ1-1	TRBV25-1	CASRAPGAGAFF	TGTGCCAGCAGGGCCCCAGGGGCCGGAGCTTTCTTT
few	TRBD1	TRBJ1-1	TRBV5-1	CASSLLGQDDTEAFF	TGCGCCAGCAGCTTGTTGGGACAGGATGACACTGAAGCTTTCTTT
NA	NA	TRBJ1-5	TRBV5-8	CASSLTGSPNQPQHF	TGTGCCAGCAGCTTAACAGGGAGTCCCAATCAGCCCCAGCATTTT
few	TRBD2	TRBJ2-2	TRBV14	CASSGLAGFTGELFF	TGTGCCAGCTCCGGACTAGCGGGGTTCACCGGGGAGCTGTTTTTT
few	TRBD1	TRBJ2-1	TRBV25-1	CASSPGGGEQFF	TGTGCCAGCAGTCCAGGGGGCGGCGAGCAGTTCTTC
NA	NA	TRBJ2-1	TRBV12-5	CASALFLNFNEQFF	TGTGCTAGTGCCCTATTCCTCAACTTCAATGAGCAGTTCTTC
NA	NA	TRBJ1-1	TRBV6-1	CASSSPAGLTEAFF	TGTGCCAGCTCTTCTCCTGCAGGGCTCACTGAAGCTTTCTTT
NA	NA	TRBJ2-2	TRBV11-2	CASSLSGLTGELFF	TGTGCCAGCAGCTTATCCGGCCTCACCGGGGAGCTGTTTTTT